This TCR beta chain was identified in a study of human T cells and chemical hapten exposure. Across the study: 2% DPC applied to a 2 cm by 2 cm arm area sensitized donors.

As originally analysed: Sample TCR counts, which ranged from about 23,224 to 700,000, had a median of 95,638. TCRdb analysed the RACE reads with MiXCR anew, one entry per CDR3 protein. The V and J calls were determined by TCRdb, not by the authors. Of about 64,000 distinct CDR3 sequences in the sample, 10% to 12% were seen once. This sample's time point: pre-sensitization, week 0. Treatment described: therapeutic diphenylcyclopropenone sensitization with weekly scalp DPC. Suited to DPC and affected by alopecia, the donors ranged from 18 to 70 years old. Germline V lookup: CDR1 LNHDA, CDR2 SQIVND (reference sequence). The CDR3 sequence is 15 residues long. Trimming took 6 bases from V and 2 from J; bases not matched to a gene: 6.

The V and J genes are TRBV19 and TRBJ2-1, with 8 nucleotides matching TRBD2. The receptor comes from a woman aged 40 to 50 with alopecia areata. Some clones in this sample may be carry-over from other donors' samples. The sequences come from whole blood, collected in connection with sensitization to the hapten diphenylcyclopropenone (DPC). Here the CDR3 DNA reads TGTGCCAGTAGCCACACTAGCGGCACCTACAATGAGCAGTTCTTC. Translating gives CASSHTSGTYNEQFF.